Listed below are T cell receptor beta chains from one sample, sequenced in a study of blood T cell repertoires in COVID-19. Method: immunoSEQ multiplex PCR; TCRdb's copy keeps in-frame clones and lacks some. Altogether 150,000 to 190,000 clones are present, 76% being singletons, with the ten largest covering roughly 3.5%. The source material was peripheral blood. The receptors here all came from a woman of 80 years or more with acute or convalescent COVID-19. CDR3s include the opening cysteine and the closing phenylalanine or tryptophan. The D gene is left open where the match is weak. Size is stated for part of the rows, as once, few or many counts, or as a class when the clone is expanded.

CDR3nt,CDR3aa,j_gene,abundance,d_gene,v_gene
TGTGCCAGCAGCTTAGGACAGGGTCTGTACTACGAGCAGTACTTC,CASSLGQGLYYEQYF,TRBJ2-7,once,TRBD1,TRBV7-2
TGCGGAGGGGAGCTTAACTATGGCTACACCTTC,CGGELNYGYTF,TRBJ1-2,once,.,TRBV29-1
TGTGCCAGCAGTTTAGCCAGGGCAGGCTACACCTTC,CASSLARAGYTF,TRBJ1-2,few,.,TRBV12-3/TRBV12-4
TGTGCCAGCAGGACTGGACAGGGGGCGCTTGGCTACACCTTC,CASRTGQGALGYTF,TRBJ1-2,.,TRBD1,TRBV6-5
TGTGCCAGCAGTTACACCGGACTAGCGGGGGGCCGAGTCGGGGAGCTGTTTTTT,CASSYTGLAGGRVGELFF,TRBJ2-2,.,TRBD2,TRBV6-2/TRBV6-3
TGTGCCAGCCGACTAGCGGGAGGGGAGACCCAGTACTTC,CASRLAGGETQYF,TRBJ2-5,.,TRBD2,TRBV7-9
TGTGCCAGCAGCCCCCAAGTAGAGGAGACCCAGTACTTC,CASSPQVEETQYF,TRBJ2-5,.,.,TRBV11-2
TGCGCCAGCAGCCAAGCCCCCTCGACAGGGGCGAACACTGAAGCTTTCTTT,CASSQAPSTGANTEAFF,TRBJ1-1,few,TRBD1,TRBV4-3
TGTGCCAGCAGCTTGACGGCAGGGGGATTCTCTGGGGCCAACGTCCTGACTTTC,CASSLTAGGFSGANVLTF,TRBJ2-6,.,TRBD1,TRBV5-6
TGTGCCAGCTCACCAGCAGAAAACACTGAAGCTTTCTTT,CASSPAENTEAFF,TRBJ1-1,.,.,TRBV18
TGTGCCAGCGCAACGGACAGGGGATTTGATGAGCAGTACTTC,CASATDRGFDEQYF,TRBJ2-7,.,TRBD1,TRBV7-9
TGTGCCAGCAGCTTCGGGGACACAGATACGCAGTATTTT,CASSFGDTDTQYF,TRBJ2-3,few,.,TRBV7-3
TGTGCCAGCAGCTCTTTAGCGGGGGGGCCGCACAATGAGCAGTTCTTC,CASSSLAGGPHNEQFF,TRBJ2-1,.,TRBD2,TRBV7-6
TGTGCCAGCAGCTTTTACAGGGACACTGCATATCAGCCCCAGCATTTT,CASSFYRDTAYQPQHF,TRBJ1-5,.,.,TRBV5-6
TGTGCCAGTAGTAACAGGGTGAACACTGAAGCTTTCTTT,CASSNRVNTEAFF,TRBJ1-1,.,.,TRBV19
TGTGCCAGCTCACCACTACAGGGGAGTAATCAGCCCCAGCATTTT,CASSPLQGSNQPQHF,TRBJ1-5,.,TRBD1,TRBV18
TGTGCCAGCTCACTACGGGACTCTGGAAACACCATATATTTT,CASSLRDSGNTIYF,TRBJ1-3,.,.,TRBV18
TGTGCCAGCAGCTTTACGGGAGGGGTCAATGAGCAGTTCTTC,CASSFTGGVNEQFF,TRBJ2-1,.,TRBD2,TRBV7-2
TGTGCCAGCAGTGCCGGGACAGGATACTCTGGAAACACCATATATTTT,CASSAGTGYSGNTIYF,TRBJ1-3,once,TRBD1,TRBV9
TGTGCCAGCAACCCGGGACACAATTCTGGAAACACCATATATTTT,CASNPGHNSGNTIYF,TRBJ1-3,.,.,TRBV6-5
TGTGCTAGTGGTTTGTGGAGGGACTCGGTGCGGTATAATTCACCCCTCCACTTT,CASGLWRDSVRYNSPLHF,TRBJ1-6,.,.,TRBV12-5
TGTGCCAGCAGTGGGGGACAGGAGAATCAGCCCCAGCATTTT,CASSGGQENQPQHF,TRBJ1-5,.,TRBD1,TRBV2
TGTGCCAGCTCAACAGGGAACTATGGCTACACCTTC,CASSTGNYGYTF,TRBJ1-2,.,.,TRBV18
TGTGCCAGCAGTGATTTGGGGACTACGATTCAGTACTTC,CASSDLGTTIQYF,TRBJ2-4,few,TRBD2,TRBV6-2/TRBV6-3
TGTGCCAGCAGCCCAGGGGGCTACGAGCAGTACTTC,CASSPGGYEQYF,TRBJ2-7,.,TRBD1,TRBV7-8
TGTGCCAGCAGTTTAAGCCCTGGAACAGACCGATATGGCTACACCTTC,CASSLSPGTDRYGYTF,TRBJ1-2,once,.,TRBV28
TGTGCCAGCTCACCAAATAGCGATAATTCACCCCTCCACTTT,CASSPNSDNSPLHF,TRBJ1-6,few,.,TRBV18
TGTGCCACCAGCAGCCGGCAGGTTGAAAAACTGTTTTTT,CATSSRQVEKLFF,TRBJ1-4,.,.,TRBV15
TGTGCCAGCAGCTTATCAGGTCCTTACGGAGCTTTCTTT,CASSLSGPYGAFF,TRBJ1-1,.,.,TRBV7-8
TGTGCCAGCTCAACTCGGGTGAGCCCGGGGAACACCGGGGAGCTGTTTTTT,CASSTRVSPGNTGELFF,TRBJ2-2,few,.,TRBV18
TGTGCCAGCTCACCCTTTCAATCGACAGGGACCTACTCCTACGAGCAGTACTTC,CASSPFQSTGTYSYEQYF,TRBJ2-7,few,TRBD1,TRBV18
TGTGCCAGCAGCGCCGGGACTGGAGGGCCTTGGGAGCAGTTCTTC,CASSAGTGGPWEQFF,TRBJ2-1,.,.,TRBV9
TGTGCCTGGAGTGTACGGGGCAGGGGCGGCAATCAGCCCCAGCATTTT,CAWSVRGRGGNQPQHF,TRBJ1-5,.,.,TRBV30
TGTGCCAGCAGCTTAGAAGACAGGGGACGTCAGCCCCAGCATTTT,CASSLEDRGRQPQHF,TRBJ1-5,.,TRBD1,TRBV7-6
TGTGCCACCATCCGTCCGGGACAGGGTCATGAAAAACTGTTTTTT,CATIRPGQGHEKLFF,TRBJ1-4,.,TRBD1,TRBV24-1
TGTGCCAGTAGTATCGGGGACAGTCGCAATCAGCCCCAGCATTTT,CASSIGDSRNQPQHF,TRBJ1-5,.,TRBD1,TRBV19
TGTGCCAGTAGGACCGGGACAGGGGCCCTTAATGAAAAACTGTTTTTT,CASRTGTGALNEKLFF,TRBJ1-4,.,TRBD1,TRBV19
TGTGCCAGCAGATCGACTAGCGGGAGAACCTACGAGCAGTACTTC,CASRSTSGRTYEQYF,TRBJ2-7,.,TRBD2,TRBV27
TGTGCCAGCAAGACAGGGTCGTCCTACGAGCAGTACTTC,CASKTGSSYEQYF,TRBJ2-7,few,TRBD1,TRBV27
TGCGCCAGCAGCCAAGATCAGGGTGGCCGGACTGAAGCTTTCTTT,CASSQDQGGRTEAFF,TRBJ1-1,.,.,TRBV4-3
TGTGCCAGCAGCCGCCCGGGAGGGAGCTCCTACAATGAGCAGTTCTTC,CASSRPGGSSYNEQFF,TRBJ2-1,.,TRBD2,TRBV3-1/TRBV3-2